This record covers a single T cell receptor beta chain. Its antigen is still unknown. This sample was taken from a study of Ad26.COV2.S vaccination and SARS-CoV-2 variants. Study summary: Donor joined the COV1001 Ad26.COV2.S trial arm.

The protocol was immunoSEQ multiplex PCR, while the TCRdb copy is restricted to in-frame clones and leaves out a portion. Of roughly 380,000 clones in the sample, approximately 88% were seen once. Regarding the study as a whole: Breadth measured for non-spike TCRs was similar across vaccine and placebo recipients. Spike-specific TCR breadth was greater after Ad26.COV2.S than placebo.

The CDR3 has 12 amino acids. Germline CDR1 is GTSNPN and CDR2 is SVGIG (reference sequence). Trimming removed 3 bases from V and 5 bases from J, with 10 bases in between. The treatment denotes: around 19 received Ad26.COV2.S at low or high dose, single or two shots; 5 received placebo; per-sample allocation not given. The samples date from day 63 after the first vaccine or placebo injection. A Boston donor was an adult aged 18-55 years. This chain connects TRBV30 to TRBJ1-1; D ambiguous. This TCR derives from a person between 18 and 65 years old who received the Ad26.COV2.S COVID-19 vaccine or a placebo. The sequencing here drew on peripheral blood, taken in a trial of Ad26.COV2.S vaccine versus placebo. The CDR3 region has the DNA TGTGCCTGGAGCCGACAAGGGACTGAAGCTTTCTTT. Its protein is CAWSRQGTEAFF.